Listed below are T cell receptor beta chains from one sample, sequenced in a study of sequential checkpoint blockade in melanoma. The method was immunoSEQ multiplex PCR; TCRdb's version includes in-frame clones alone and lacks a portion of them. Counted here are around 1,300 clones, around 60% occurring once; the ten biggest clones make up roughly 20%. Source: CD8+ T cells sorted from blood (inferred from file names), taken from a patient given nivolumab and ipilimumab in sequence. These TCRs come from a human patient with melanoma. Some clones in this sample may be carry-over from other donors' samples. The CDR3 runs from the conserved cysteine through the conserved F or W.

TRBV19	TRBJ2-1	CASSIGTDSSYNEQFF
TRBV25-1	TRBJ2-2	CASAQDRNTGELFF
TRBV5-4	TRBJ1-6	CASSFNNSPLHF
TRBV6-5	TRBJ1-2	CASSLTGDYGYTF
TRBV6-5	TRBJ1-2	CASSPQTGTIHGYTF
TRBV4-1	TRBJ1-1	CASSQERSGAEAFF
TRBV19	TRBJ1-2	CASSIVSGTIYGYTF
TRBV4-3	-	CASSQDGAGPSYEQYF
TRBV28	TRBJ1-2	CASSLLAGERGFNYGYTF
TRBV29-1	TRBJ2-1	CSVDKRVLAGTLYNEQFF
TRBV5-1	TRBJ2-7	CASSLGTSGEGYEQYF
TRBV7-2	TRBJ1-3	CASSSPRGDLSGNTIYF
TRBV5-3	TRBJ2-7	CARSLVHRQGSHEQYF
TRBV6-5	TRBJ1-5	CASSETLEGQPQHF
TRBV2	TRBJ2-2	CASSDLRTSLDGELFF
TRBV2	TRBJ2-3	CASAVAGGVTDTQYF
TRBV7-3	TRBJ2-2	CASSLFFSAGGPAGELFF
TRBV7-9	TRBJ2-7	CASSPGQGLIYEQYF
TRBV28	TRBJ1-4	CASTTGINEKLFF
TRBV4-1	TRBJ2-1	CASSQEASAVYNEQFF
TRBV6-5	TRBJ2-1	CASTDSYNEQFF
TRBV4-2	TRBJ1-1	CASSLRGNEAFF
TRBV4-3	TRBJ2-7	CASSQGTGYEQYF
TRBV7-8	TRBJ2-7	CASSLGRGQSGAYEQYF
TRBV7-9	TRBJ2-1	CASSLPLEQFF
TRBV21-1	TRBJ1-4	CASSPTGGNEKLFF
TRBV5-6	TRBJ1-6	CASSKGGGSYNSPLHF
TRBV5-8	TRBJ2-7	CASSLGTGFYEQYF
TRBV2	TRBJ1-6	CASSEGLLSLHF
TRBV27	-	CASKSGVYSYEQYF
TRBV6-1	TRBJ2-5	CASNNQGQETQYF
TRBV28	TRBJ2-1	CASSLRGNYNEQFF
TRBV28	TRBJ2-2	CASSPPRDTGELFF
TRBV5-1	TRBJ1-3	CASREEPGNTIYF
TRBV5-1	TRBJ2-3	CASSLEPLAGRIDTQYF
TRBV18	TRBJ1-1	CASSPGAGEKVTFF
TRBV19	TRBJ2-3	CASRGLAGTLTDTQYF
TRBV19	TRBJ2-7	CASSPTDTSYEQYF
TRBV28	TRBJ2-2	CASREAGGQGGELFF
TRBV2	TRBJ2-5	CASSAGTGGEEETQYF
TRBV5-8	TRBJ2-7	CATRAEGDYEQYF
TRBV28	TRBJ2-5	CASNAGLTQYF
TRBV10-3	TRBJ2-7	CAIKRGDNFYEQYF
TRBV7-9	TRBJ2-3	CASSLRGLAGGPSTDTQYF